The 6 T cell receptor beta chains below were found in one sample sequenced in a study of T cell responses to AZD1222 COVID-19 vaccine. Measured with immunoSEQ multiplex PCR; TCRdb has only the in-frame clones, and not every one. Of about 50,000 clones detected, over 70% appear once; the ten largest clones hold approximately 15%. This specimen was peripheral blood, taken on day 0 of AZD1222 vaccination. These receptors were obtained from an adult in good health.

The genes are TRBV30 and TRBJ2-5; a weak D match, TRBD2 (5 bases). This CDR3 spans 13 amino acids. Germline V gene sequence: CDR1 GTSNPN, CDR2 SVGIG (reference sequence). V dropped 4 bases and J dropped 1 base, with 10 bases sitting between them. CDR3 bases: TGTGCCTGGACTGGACTCCTCCAAGAGACCCAGTACTTC. This sequence encodes CAWTGLLQETQYF.

The V call is TRBV9, the J call TRBJ2-1, with D possibly being TRBD2 (5 bases). CDR1 and CDR2 (germline): SGDLS, YYNGEE. Trimming stripped 3 bases from V and 7 bases from J, with 17 bases between. The CDR3 spans 15 residues. The CDR3 spells CASSDSGFEGNEQFF. The CDR3, as DNA: TGTGCCAGCAGCGACTCGGGATTTGAAGGGAATGAGCAGTTCTTC.

The chain has TRBV5-4 and TRBJ1-3; D might be TRBD1 (5 bases). CDR1 is SGHNT and CDR2 is YYREEE in the germline V gene (reference sequence). CDR3 length equals 14 residues. V was shortened by 4 bases and J by 4 bases, with 12 bases between the two germline ends. Written as DNA, the CDR3 is TGTGCCAGCAGCCAGGGCCTGGAAGGAAACACCATATATTTT. It encodes CASSQGLEGNTIYF.

The chain recombines TRBV7-2 with TRBJ1-2; perhaps TRBD1 as D (6 bases). From germline, CDR1 is SGHTA and CDR2 FQGNSA. Deletions cut 2 bases from V and 2 bases from J, with 15 bases between. The CDR3 has 16 residues. CDR3 in amino acids: CASSLRGAEANYGYTF. The CDR3 DNA reads TGTGCCAGCAGCTTACGGGGGGCCGAGGCCAACTATGGCTACACCTTC.

This clone was seen only once. The chain uses TRBV5-1 and TRBJ2-1, with 7 bases matching TRBD2. V was pared by 0 bases and J by 9 bases, with 6 bases of the junction left unmatched. The CDR3 contains 14 residues. Germline V gene sequence: CDR1 SGHRS, CDR2 YFSETQ. The DNA of the CDR3 is TGCGCCAGCAGCTTGGTGATATGGGGGGGTGAGCAGTTCTTC. Its translation is CASSLVIWGGEQFF. Together with reference TRBV5-1 and TRBJ2-1, the CDR3 gives the full variable domain: KAGVTQTPRYLIKTRGQQVTLSCSPISGHRSVSWYQQTPGQGLQFLFEYFSETQRNKGNFPGRFSGRQFSNSRSEMNVSTLELGDSALYLCASSLVIWGGEQFFGPGTRLTVL.

V and J are TRBV5-1 and TRBJ2-7; 8 bases are shared with TRBD1. This CDR3 contains 15 residues. J lost 3 bases, V lost 4 bases, and 9 bases had no gene match. The germline V gene encodes CDR1 SGHRS and CDR2 YFSETQ. The CDR3 reads CASSLEDRANYEQYF. CDR3 DNA: TGCGCCAGCAGCCTGGAGGACAGGGCTAACTACGAGCAGTACTTC.